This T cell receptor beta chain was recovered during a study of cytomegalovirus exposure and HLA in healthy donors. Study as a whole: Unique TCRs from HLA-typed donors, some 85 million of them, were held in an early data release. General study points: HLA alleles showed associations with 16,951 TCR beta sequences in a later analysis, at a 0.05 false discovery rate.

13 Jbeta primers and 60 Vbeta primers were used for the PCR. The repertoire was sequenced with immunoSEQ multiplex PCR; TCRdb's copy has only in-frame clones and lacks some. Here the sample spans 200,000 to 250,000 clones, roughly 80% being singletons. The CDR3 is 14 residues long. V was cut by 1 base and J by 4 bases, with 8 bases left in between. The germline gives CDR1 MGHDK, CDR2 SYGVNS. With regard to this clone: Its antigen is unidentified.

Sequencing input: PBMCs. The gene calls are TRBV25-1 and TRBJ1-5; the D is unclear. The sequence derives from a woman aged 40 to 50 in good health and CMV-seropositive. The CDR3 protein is CASSESYLNQPQHF. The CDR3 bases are TGTGCCAGCAGTGAATCCTACCTAAATCAGCCCCAGCATTTT.